The clone carrying this TCR beta chain has only a few counts. The antigen remains unidentified. As an off-target read in a library built for alpha chains, this beta chain has a frequency of little significance. CDR1 LGHNA and CDR2 YNFKEQ come from the germline V gene. The ends were cut back, 0 bases at V and 10 bases at J, with 8 bases in the middle. The CDR3 is 12 residues long. These data originate in a study of spatial heterogeneity in lung cancer. Study-wide results and caveats: Counts of expanded intratumoral alpha and beta TCRs tracked tumor mutation counts.

TCRdb reprocessed the 5' RACE reads via MiXCR and lists one record per CDR3 protein. The repertoire holds 15,000 to 20,000 distinct CDR3 sequences, with about 6.1% as singletons. Time point noted: sample taken at primary tumor resection. The material sequenced was lung tumor tissue, taken at surgery. The V and J genes are TRBV4-2 and TRBJ2-3; unclear D gene. The sequence derives from a female donor with early-stage non-small cell lung cancer. CDR3 region: CASSQESDAQYF. CDR3 DNA sequence: TGTGCCAGCAGCCAAGAGTCCGATGCGCAGTATTTT.